The 5 T cell receptor beta chains given below trace back to one sample, sequenced in a study of blood T cell repertoires in COVID-19. Sequenced by immunoSEQ multiplex PCR; TCRdb stores in-frame clones only, minus some. The table includes over 200,000 clones, 70% to 90% detected once. The sequencing sample was made of PBMCs or T cells enriched from blood (not recorded which). These receptors all come from a man under 40 who had recovered from COVID-19.

This chain joins TRBV25-1 and TRBJ2-1; 9 nucleotides match TRBD1. Germline V gene sequence: CDR1 MGHDK, CDR2 SYGVNS. Losses at the gene ends were 9 bases for V and 7 bases for J; bases not matched to a gene: 7. The CDR3 runs to 13 residues. This chain's CDR3 is CASTGTGKNEQFF. The CDR3 DNA is TGTGCCAGTACCGGGACAGGGAAGAATGAGCAGTTCTTC.

This clone occurred once. The chain has TRBV19 and TRBJ1-5; 9 nucleotides agree with TRBD1. The V gene end was trimmed by 7 bases and the J gene end by 11 bases; junction bases not matched to a gene: 12. The CDR3 is 14 amino acids. Germline CDR1 is LNHDA and CDR2 is SQIVND (reference sequence). The CDR3 sequence is CASTPTGGSGAQHF. The CDR3 DNA sequence: TGTGCCAGTACCCCAACAGGGGGCAGTGGGGCCCAGCATTTT. Full variable domain (rest looked up from reference TRBV19 and TRBJ1-5): DGGITQSPKYLFRKEGQNVTLSCEQNLNHDAMYWYRQDPGQGLRLIYYSQIVNDFQKGDIAEGYSVSREKKESFPLTVTSAQKNPTAFYLCASTPTGGSGAQHFGDGTRLSIL.

This chain links TRBV6-5 with TRBJ2-6; 8 bases fit TRBD1. This CDR3 spans 16 amino acids. The V and J ends lost 2 bases and 4 bases, in that order; junction bases with no gene match: 4. CDR1 and CDR2 from the germline V gene are MNHEY and SVGAGI. The CDR3 here is CASSYGRGLGANVLTF. The CDR3 nucleotides are TGTGCCAGCAGTTACGGCAGGGGGCTAGGGGCCAACGTCCTGACTTTC.

V gene TRBV13 combines with J gene TRBJ2-2; D might be TRBD1 (5 bases). Trimming removed 1 base from V and 5 bases from J, with 26 bases in between. This CDR3 has 20 residues. CDR1 is PRHDT, CDR2 FYEKMQ, per germline (reference sequence). The CDR3 nucleotides are TGTGCCAGCAGCTTAGAGTTTTGGGGCTCGGAAAGGGGCGGAACCGGGGAGCTGTTTTTT. Amino acid sequence: CASSLEFWGSERGGTGELFF.

The J gene is TRBJ2-2, the V gene TRBV28; tentatively, D is TRBD2 (5 bases). This CDR3 contains 17 residues. Trimming cost V 3 bases and J 0 bases, with 14 bases left between them. Germline CDR1 MDHEN, CDR2 SYDVKM. CDR3 sequence reads: CASSLVGLISNTGELFF. The CDR3 DNA follows: TGTGCCAGCAGTTTGGTCGGACTTATTTCGAACACCGGGGAGCTGTTTTTT.